The subject of this entry is one T cell receptor (beta chain). The method was immunoSEQ multiplex PCR; TCRdb's version includes in-frame clones alone and lacks a portion of them. Among 150,000 to 200,000 clones listed, approximately 87% were seen once. In germline, CDR1 is MNHEY, CDR2 SMNVEV (reference sequence). The CDR3 length is 13 residues. The ends lost 8 bases at V and 4 bases at J; junction bases unmatched: 5. This sample is part of a study of blood T cell repertoires in COVID-19. Across the study: There were acute and convalescent COVID-19 samples, and they came from the United States, Italy and Spain.

The chain links TRBV27 to TRBJ1-1, with 9 positions matching TRBD1. The source is a man aged 18 to 30 with active or convalescent COVID-19. The specimen sequenced was peripheral blood. This chain's CDR3 is CASSGTGITEAFF. The CDR3, as DNA: TGTGCCAGCTCCGGGACAGGGATCACTGAAGCTTTCTTT.